A single T cell receptor (beta chain) is shown here with its context. Germline values: CDR1 SEHNR, CDR2 FQNEAQ (reference sequence). V shed 4 bases and J shed 0 bases, with 8 bases lying between them. This CDR3 contains 14 residues. This record belongs to a study of blood T cell repertoires in COVID-19. For the study at large: Material from acute and convalescent COVID-19 was sourced from the United States, Italy and Spain. PBMCs, B-cell-depleted T cells, or T cells were the source of the cDNA or gDNA that made up the material.

As originally analysed: Nucleated cell counts were estimated from reference gene primer amplification. The data were produced by immunoSEQ multiplex PCR, yet TCRdb's version contains in-frame clones alone and is incomplete. Clone size and the V and J calls come from that table; the DNA yielded D and trimming. This sample yields about 190,000 clones, of which roughly 82% are seen a single time; 7.8% belongs to the top ten. The TCR comes from a woman between 55 and 75 years old with COVID-19, enrolled during active disease. The gene calls are TRBV7-9 and TRBJ2-3; perhaps TRBD1 as D (5 bases). The sample comprised peripheral blood. The CDR3 reads CASSSHRSTDTQYF. For the CDR3, the DNA is TGTGCCAGCAGCTCTCACAGGAGCACAGATACGCAGTATTTT.